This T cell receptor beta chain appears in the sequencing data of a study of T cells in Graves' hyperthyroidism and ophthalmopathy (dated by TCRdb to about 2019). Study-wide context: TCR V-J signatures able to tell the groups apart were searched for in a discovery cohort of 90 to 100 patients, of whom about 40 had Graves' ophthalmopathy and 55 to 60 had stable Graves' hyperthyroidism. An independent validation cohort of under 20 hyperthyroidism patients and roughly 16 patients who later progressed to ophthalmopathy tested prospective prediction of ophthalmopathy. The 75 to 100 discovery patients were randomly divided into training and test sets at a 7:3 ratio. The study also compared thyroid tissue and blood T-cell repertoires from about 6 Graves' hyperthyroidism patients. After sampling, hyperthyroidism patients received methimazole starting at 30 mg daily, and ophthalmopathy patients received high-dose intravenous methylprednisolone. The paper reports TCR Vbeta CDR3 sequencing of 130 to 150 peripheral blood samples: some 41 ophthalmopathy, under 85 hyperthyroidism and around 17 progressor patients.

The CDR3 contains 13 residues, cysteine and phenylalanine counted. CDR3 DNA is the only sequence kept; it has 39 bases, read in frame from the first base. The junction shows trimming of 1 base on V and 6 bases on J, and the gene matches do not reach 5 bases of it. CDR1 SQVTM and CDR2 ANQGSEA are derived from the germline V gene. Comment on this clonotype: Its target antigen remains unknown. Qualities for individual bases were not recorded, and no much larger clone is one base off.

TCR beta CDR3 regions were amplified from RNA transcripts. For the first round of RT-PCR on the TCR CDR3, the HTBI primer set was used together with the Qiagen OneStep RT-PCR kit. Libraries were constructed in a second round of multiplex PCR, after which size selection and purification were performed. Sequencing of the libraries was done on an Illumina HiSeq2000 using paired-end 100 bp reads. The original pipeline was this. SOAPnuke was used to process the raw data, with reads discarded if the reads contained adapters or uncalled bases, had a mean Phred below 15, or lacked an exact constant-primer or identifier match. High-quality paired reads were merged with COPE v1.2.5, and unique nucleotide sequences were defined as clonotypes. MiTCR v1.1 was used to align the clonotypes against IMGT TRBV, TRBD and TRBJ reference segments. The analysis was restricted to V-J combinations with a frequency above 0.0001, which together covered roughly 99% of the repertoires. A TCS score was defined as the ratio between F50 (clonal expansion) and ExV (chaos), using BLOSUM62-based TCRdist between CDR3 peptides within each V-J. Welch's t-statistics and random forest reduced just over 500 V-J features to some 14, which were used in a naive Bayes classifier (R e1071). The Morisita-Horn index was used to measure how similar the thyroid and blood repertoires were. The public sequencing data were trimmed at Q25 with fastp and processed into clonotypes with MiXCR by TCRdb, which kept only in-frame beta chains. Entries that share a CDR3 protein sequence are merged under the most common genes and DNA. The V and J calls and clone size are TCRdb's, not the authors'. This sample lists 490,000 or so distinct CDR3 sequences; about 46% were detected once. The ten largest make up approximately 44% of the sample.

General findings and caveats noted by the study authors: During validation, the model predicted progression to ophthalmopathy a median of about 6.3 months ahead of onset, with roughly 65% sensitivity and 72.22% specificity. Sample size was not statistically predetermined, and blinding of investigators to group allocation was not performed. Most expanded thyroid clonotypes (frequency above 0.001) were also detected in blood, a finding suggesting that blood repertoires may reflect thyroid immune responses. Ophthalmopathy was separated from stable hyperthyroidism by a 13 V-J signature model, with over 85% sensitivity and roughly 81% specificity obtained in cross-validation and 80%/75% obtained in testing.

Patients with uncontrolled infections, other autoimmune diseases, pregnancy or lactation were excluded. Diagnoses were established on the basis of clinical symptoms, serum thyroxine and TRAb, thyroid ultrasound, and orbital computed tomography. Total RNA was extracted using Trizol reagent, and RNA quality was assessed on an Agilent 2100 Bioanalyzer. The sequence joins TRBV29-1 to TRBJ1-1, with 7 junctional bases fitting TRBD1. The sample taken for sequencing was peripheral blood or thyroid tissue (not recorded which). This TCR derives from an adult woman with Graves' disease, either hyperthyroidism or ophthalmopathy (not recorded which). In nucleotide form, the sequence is TGCAGCGTTGAAGGGGGAACAGGGGCTGAAGCTTTCTTT. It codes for CSVEGGTGAEAFF.